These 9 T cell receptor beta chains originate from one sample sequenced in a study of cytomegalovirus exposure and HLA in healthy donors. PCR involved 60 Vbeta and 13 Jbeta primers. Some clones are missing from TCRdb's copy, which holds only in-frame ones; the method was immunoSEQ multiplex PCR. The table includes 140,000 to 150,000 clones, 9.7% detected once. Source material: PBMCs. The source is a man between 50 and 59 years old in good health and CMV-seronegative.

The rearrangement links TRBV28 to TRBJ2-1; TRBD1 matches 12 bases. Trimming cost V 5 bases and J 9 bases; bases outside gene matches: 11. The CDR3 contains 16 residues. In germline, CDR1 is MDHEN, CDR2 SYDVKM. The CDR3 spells CASSGAGDRGLLEQFF. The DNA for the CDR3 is TGTGCCAGCAGTGGCGCTGGGGACAGGGGGCTCCTTGAGCAGTTCTTC. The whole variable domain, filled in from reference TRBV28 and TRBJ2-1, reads DVKVTQSSRYLVKRTGEKVFLECVQDMDHENMFWYRQDPGLGLRLIYFSYDVKMKEKGDIPEGYSVSREKKERFSLILESASTNQTSMYLCASSGAGDRGLLEQFFGPGTRLTVL.

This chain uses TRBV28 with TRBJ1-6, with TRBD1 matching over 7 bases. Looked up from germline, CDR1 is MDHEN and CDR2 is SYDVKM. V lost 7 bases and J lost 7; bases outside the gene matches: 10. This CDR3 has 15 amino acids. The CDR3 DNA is TGTGCCAGCAATCTGCCTACAGGGGCCAATTCACCCCTCCACTTT. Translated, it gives CASNLPTGANSPLHF.

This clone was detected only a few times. The CDR3 loop is CASSGTSGSYNEQFF. Here the CDR3 DNA reads TGCGCCAGCAGCGGGACTAGCGGGAGCTACAATGAGCAGTTCTTC. The chain couples TRBV10-1 to TRBJ2-1, with TRBD2 identical over 14 bases. The V gene's germline CDR1 is WNHNN and CDR2 SYGVQD (reference sequence). V dropped 6 bases and J dropped 3; count of bases not matched to a gene: 1. The CDR3 spans 15 residues.

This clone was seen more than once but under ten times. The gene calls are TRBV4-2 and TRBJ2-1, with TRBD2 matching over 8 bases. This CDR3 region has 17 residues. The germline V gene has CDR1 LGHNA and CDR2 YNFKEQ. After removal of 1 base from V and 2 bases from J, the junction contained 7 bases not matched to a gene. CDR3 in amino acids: CASSQGDGGDAYNEQFF. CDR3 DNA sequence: TGTGCCAGCAGCCAAGGGGACGGGGGGGATGCCTACAATGAGCAGTTCTTC.

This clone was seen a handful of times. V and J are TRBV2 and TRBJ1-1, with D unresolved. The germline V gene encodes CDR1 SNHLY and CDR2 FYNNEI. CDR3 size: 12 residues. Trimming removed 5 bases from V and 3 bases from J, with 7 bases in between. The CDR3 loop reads CASSLQDTEAFF. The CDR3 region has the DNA TGTGCCAGCAGTCTCCAGGACACTGAAGCTTTCTTT.

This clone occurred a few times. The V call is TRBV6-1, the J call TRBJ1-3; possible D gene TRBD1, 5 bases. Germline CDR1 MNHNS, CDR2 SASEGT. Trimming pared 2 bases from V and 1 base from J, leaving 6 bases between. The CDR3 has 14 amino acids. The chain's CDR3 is CASSESGSGNTIYF. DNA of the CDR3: TGTGCCAGCAGTGAATCAGGGTCTGGAAACACCATATATTTT.

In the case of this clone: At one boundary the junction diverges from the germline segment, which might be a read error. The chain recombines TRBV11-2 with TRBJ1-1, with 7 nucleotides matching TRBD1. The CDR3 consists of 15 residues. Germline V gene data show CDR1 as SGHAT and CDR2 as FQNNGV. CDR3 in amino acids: CASILLQGMNTEAFF. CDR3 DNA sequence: TGTGCCAGCATCTTACTACAGGGGATGAACACTGAAGCTTTCTTT.

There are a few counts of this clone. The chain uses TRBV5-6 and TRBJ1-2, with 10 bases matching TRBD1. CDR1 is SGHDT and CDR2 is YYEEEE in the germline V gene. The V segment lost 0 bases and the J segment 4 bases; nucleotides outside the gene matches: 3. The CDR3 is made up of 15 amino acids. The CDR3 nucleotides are TGTGCCAGCAGCTTGGTAGGGACAGGGGCCTATGGCTACACCTTC. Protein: CASSLVGTGAYGYTF. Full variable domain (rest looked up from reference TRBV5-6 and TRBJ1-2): DAGVTQSPTHLIKTRGQQVTLRCSPKSGHDTVSWYQQALGQGPQFIFQYYEEEERQRGNFPDRFSGHQFPNYSSELNVNALLLGDSALYLCASSLVGTGAYGYTFGSGTRLTVV.

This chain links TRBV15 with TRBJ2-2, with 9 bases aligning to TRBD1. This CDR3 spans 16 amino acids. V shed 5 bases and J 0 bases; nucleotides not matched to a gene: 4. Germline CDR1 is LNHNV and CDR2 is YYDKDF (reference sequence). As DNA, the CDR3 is TGTGCCACCAGCGCACGGACAGGGGCGAACACCGGGGAGCTGTTTTTT. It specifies CATSARTGANTGELFF.